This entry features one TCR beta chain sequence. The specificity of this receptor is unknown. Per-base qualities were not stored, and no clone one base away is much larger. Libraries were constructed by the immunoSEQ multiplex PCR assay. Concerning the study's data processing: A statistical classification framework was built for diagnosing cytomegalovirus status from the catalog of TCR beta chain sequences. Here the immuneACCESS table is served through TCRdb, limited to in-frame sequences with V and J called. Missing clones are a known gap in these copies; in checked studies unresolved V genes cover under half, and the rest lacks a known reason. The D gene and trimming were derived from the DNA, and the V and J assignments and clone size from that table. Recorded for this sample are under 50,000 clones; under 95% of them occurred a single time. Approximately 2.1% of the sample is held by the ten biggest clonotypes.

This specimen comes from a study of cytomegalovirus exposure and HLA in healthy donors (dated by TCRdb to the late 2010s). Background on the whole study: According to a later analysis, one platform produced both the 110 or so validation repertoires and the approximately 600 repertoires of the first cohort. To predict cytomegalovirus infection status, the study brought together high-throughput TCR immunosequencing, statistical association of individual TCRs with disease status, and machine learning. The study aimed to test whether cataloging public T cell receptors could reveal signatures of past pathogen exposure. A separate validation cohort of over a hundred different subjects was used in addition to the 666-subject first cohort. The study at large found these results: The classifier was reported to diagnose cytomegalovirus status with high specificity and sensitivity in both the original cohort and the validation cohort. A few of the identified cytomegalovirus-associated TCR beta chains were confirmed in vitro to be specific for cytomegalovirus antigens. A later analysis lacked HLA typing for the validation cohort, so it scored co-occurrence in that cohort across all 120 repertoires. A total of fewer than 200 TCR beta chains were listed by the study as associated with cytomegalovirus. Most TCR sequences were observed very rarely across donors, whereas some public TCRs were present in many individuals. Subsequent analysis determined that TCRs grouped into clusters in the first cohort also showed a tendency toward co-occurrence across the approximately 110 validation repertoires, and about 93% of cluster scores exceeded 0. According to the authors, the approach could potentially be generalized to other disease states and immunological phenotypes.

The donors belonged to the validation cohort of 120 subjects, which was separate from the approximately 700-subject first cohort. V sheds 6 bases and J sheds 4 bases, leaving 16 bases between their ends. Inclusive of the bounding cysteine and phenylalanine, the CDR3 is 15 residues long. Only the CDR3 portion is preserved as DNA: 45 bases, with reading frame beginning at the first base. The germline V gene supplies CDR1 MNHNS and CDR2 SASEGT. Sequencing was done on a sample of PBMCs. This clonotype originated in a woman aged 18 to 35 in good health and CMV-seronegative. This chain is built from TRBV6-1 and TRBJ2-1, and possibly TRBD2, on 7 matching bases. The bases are TGTGCCAGCAGCCGAGGGGGGACTACTTACAATGAGCAGTTCTTC. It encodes CASSRGGTTYNEQFF.